These 10 T cell receptor delta chains were sequenced from one sample in a study of γδ T cells in repeated Plasmodium falciparum infection (dated by TCRdb to 2020 to 2022). The library was generated by multiplex PCR. Sequencing was carried out with an Illumina MiSeq. In TCRdb, clones were called once more from the public reads by CATT, and rows of identical DNA were later combined. This sample is represented by roughly 48,000 delta-chain clones; about 1.5% of them were singletons. 6.5% to 9.5% of the sample is held by the ten biggest clonotypes. Vgamma9/Vdelta2+ and Vdelta2-negative gammadelta T cell populations were flow-sorted from peripheral blood mononuclear cells for bulk TCR repertoire analysis. Sequencing was performed on gamma-delta T cells from blood. The origin of the receptors is a pool of human donors (malaria-infected and uninfected, not separated).

This clone appeared a few times. A read error is likely here: a far larger clone is one base away. This CDR3 is also generated by other DNA sequences in the sample. This chain connects TRDV2 to TRDJ1; a possible D gene is TRDD3 (6 bases). The CDR3 contains 14 residues. Trimming left V 3 bases short and J 7 bases short, with 17 bases between. CDR1 GEAIGNYY and CDR2 EKD come from the germline V gene. Written as DNA, the CDR3 is TGTGCCTGTGACGAACTAGGGGATTCGAGTAAACTCATCTTT. Its translation is CACDELGDSSKLIF.

To note about this clone: TCRdb records a much larger clone's protein for this DNA, with a difference at residue 16 that likely arises from a read error; the protein given is the translation of the DNA. The chain recombines TRDV1 with TRDJ1; D is uncertain. The CDR3 is made up of 19 amino acids. The V gene's germline CDR1 is TSWWSYY and CDR2 QGS. The CDR3 sequence: CAPQGLFPPSYEVTDRLIF. DNA of the CDR3: TGTGCTCCGCAGGGCCTTTTCCCTCCATCGTACGAGGTCACCGATAGACTCATCTTT.

As regards this clone: The protein recorded in TCRdb matches a much larger clone and deviates from this DNA's translation at residue 4, suggesting a read error; the protein here is obtained by translating the DNA. The V gene is TRDV1, the J gene TRDJ1, with 7 bases aligning to TRDD3. The J gene is not listed in TCRdb, so it was assigned here from a DNA match to germline. The CDR3 sequence is 19 residues long. Germline V gene lookup returns CDR1 TSWWSYY and CDR2 QGS. CDR3 coding DNA: TGTGCTCTTAGGGAATCTACGCAGTACTGGGGAGTGTACACCGATAAACTCATCTTT. Translated, it gives CALRESTQYWGVYTDKLIF.

This clone was counted between two and nine times. TCRdb pairs this DNA with a much larger clone's protein that differs at residue 3, likely a read error; the protein shown was translated from the DNA. The gene calls are TRDV1 and TRDJ1, with TRDD3 matching over 10 bases. In the absence of a J gene in TCRdb, the DNA was matched to germline to assign it here. Germline V gives CDR1 TSWWSYY, CDR2 QGS. The CDR3 contains 19 residues. The CDR3 spells CAPGTSLYWGIHFTEKLIF. The DNA for the CDR3 is TGTGCTCCTGGGACTTCACTGTACTGGGGGATTCACTTTACCGAAAAACTCATCTTT.

Note on this clone: The protein that TCRdb holds for this DNA derives from a much larger clone and differs from the translated DNA at residue 13, which likely indicates a read error; the protein shown here is translated from the DNA. This chain joins TRDV1 and TRDJ1; D is possibly TRDD2 or TRDD3 (8 bases each). No J gene was available from TCRdb, and it was assigned here by a germline match of the DNA. Trimming left V 2 bases short and J 0 bases short, with 25 bases between. There are 20 residues in the CDR3. CDR1 TSWWSYY and CDR2 QGS come from the germline V gene. The CDR3 bases are TGTGCTCTTGGGGAAATCCTTCCTAAGCACTGGGGGCCCTACACCGATAAACTCATCTTT. This sequence encodes CALGEILPKHWGPYTDKLIF.

Many counts were recorded for this clone. For this DNA, TCRdb reports the protein of a much larger clone, which diverges at residue 14, most likely from a read error; the protein presented here is translated directly from the DNA. The CDR3 coding sequence is TGTGCTCTTGAGTTTTCCGGCCTGGGGACTCCAGCGAAAAATAAACTCATCTTT. Encoded protein: CALEFSGLGTPAKNKLIF. The V gene is TRDV1, the J gene TRDJ1, with D tentatively TRDD3 (6 bases). The CDR3 is 18 residues long. The germline V and J ends were trimmed by 7 bases and 6 bases, with 30 bases remaining between them. Per the germline V gene, CDR1 is TSWWSYY and CDR2 is QGS.

As concerns this clone: TCRdb lists the protein of a much larger clone for this DNA, which differs at residue 11, so this is likely a read error; the protein given here is translated from the DNA itself. This chain links TRDV1 with TRDJ1; 12 bases align to TRDD3. The CDR3 covers 23 residues. Germline CDR1 is TSWWSYY and CDR2 is QGS. With 5 bases clipped from V and 2 bases from J, the junction kept 27 bases outside the gene matches. The chain's CDR3 is CALGRRVVTRELGDTPSTDKLIF. The CDR3 coding sequence is TGTGCTCTTGGGAGAAGGGTAGTTACCCGAGAACTGGGGGATACTCCCAGTACCGATAAACTCATCTTT.

Concerning this clone: TCRdb records a much larger clone's protein for this DNA, with a difference at residue 5 that likely arises from a read error; the protein given is the translation of the DNA. V gene TRDV1 combines with J gene TRDJ1, with TRDD3 matching 11 bases. No J gene is reported in TCRdb; it was inferred here by comparing the DNA with germline. The germline gives CDR1 TSWWSYY, CDR2 QGS. V was clipped by 4 bases and J by 10 bases; unmatched bases: 14. The CDR3 totals 16 residues. The DNA for the CDR3 is TGTGCTCTTGGGGGATTGGCCTTGCTGGGGGATACAAGACTCATCTTT. As protein: CALGGLALLGDTRLIF.

Points on this clone: It differs at one base from a far larger clone, so likely a read error. The same CDR3 also results from other DNA sequences found in this sample. The rearrangement uses TRDV1 and TRDJ1; D might be TRDD3 (6 bases). TCRdb does not report a J gene; here it was assigned by matching the DNA to germline references. Germline CDR1 and CDR2: TSWWSYY and QGS. The germline V and J ends were trimmed by 3 bases and 0 bases, with 29 bases remaining between them. This CDR3 is 21 amino acids long. CDR3 protein: CALGESFPNRWLGRYTDKLIF. Here the CDR3 DNA reads TGTGCTCTTGGGGAGTCTTTTCCCAACCGGTGGCTGGGGAGATACACCGATAAACTCATCTTT.

To note about this clone: The amino acid sequence in TCRdb belongs to a much larger clone and departs from this DNA's translation at residue 12, likely a sequencing read error; the sequence shown is translated from the DNA. The chain recombines TRDV1 with TRDJ1, with D possibly matching TRDD2 (5 bases). No J segment appears in TCRdb, so it was assigned here by matching the sequence to germline. Germline loops: CDR1 TSWWSYY, CDR2 QGS. V shed 5 bases and J shed 0 bases, with 34 bases lying between them. This CDR3 has 22 residues. The CDR3 sequence is CALGKSPSVGPSKTKYTDKLIF. The CDR3 DNA follows: TGTGCTCTTGGGAAATCCCCTTCGGTGGGACCGAGTAAGACTAAGTACACCGATAAACTCATCTTT.